Listed here is a single TCR beta chain. This entry comes from a study of naive and memory T cell subsets. The germline gives CDR1 ENHRY, CDR2 SYGVKD. V lost 2 bases to trimming and J lost 1 base; unmatched junction nucleotides: 8. The CDR3 totals 17 residues. TCR cDNA received a 3' ligated oligonucleotide that carried a UMI. Adult healthy volunteers gave 2.5 ml peripheral blood for whole-blood RNA. Ligated cDNA underwent four rounds of PCR with nested alpha and beta constant region primers and SP2. A single record per CDR3 protein comes from TCRdb applying MiXCR to the UMI-ligation and nested PCR reads. The sample includes some 25,000 distinct CDR3 sequences, roughly 5.4% of them seen just once.

Sequenced sample: blood. This chain joins TRBV10-3 and TRBJ2-7; 10 bases align to TRBD2. The sequence derives from an adult in good health. This chain's CDR3 is CAISETLAGERSYEQYF. CDR3 nucleotides: TGTGCCATCAGTGAGACTCTAGCGGGAGAGAGGTCCTACGAGCAGTACTTC.